This T cell receptor beta chain comes out of a study of blood T cell repertoires in COVID-19. Study information: Acute and convalescent COVID-19 samples came from the United States, Italy and Spain. PBMCs, B-cell-depleted T cells, or T cells provided the cDNA or gDNA that made up the material.

Study processing details: Quantification of nucleated cells was approximated via reference gene primer amplification. Profiled with immunoSEQ multiplex PCR; TCRdb holds only in-frame clones, not every one. Clone size and V and J calls were adopted from that table, with D and trimming inferred from the DNA. In the table there are some 170,000 clones, 82% of which are singletons. V was clipped by 4 bases and J by 0 bases, with 15 bases between them. Germline CDR1 SGHRS, CDR2 YFSETQ. The CDR3 runs to 16 residues. This clone was detected many times. The clonotype originates from a woman in her sixties or seventies with acute or convalescent COVID-19. Sequenced input: peripheral blood. This chain connects TRBV5-1 to TRBJ2-3, with D uncertain. CDR3: CASSPATLRSTDTQYF. For the CDR3, the DNA is TGCGCCAGCAGCCCCGCTACCCTCAGGAGCACAGATACGCAGTATTTT.